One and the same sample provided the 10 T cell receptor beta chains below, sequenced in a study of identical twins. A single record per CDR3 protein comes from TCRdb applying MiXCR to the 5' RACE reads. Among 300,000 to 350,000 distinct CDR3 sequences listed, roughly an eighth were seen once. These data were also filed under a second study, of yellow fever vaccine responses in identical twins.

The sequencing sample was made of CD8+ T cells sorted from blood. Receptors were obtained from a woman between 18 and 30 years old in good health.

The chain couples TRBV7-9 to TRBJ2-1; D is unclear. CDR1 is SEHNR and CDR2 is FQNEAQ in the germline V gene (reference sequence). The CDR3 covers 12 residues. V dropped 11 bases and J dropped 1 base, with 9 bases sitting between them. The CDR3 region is CAATGSYNEQFF. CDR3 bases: TGTGCCGCCACCGGATCCTACAATGAGCAGTTCTTC.

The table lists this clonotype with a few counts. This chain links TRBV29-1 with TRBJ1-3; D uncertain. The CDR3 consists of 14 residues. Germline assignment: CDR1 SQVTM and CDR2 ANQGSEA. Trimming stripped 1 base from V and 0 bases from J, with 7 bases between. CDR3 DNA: TGCAGCGTTGAAGGGGAGAACTCTGGAAACACCATATATTTT. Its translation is CSVEGENSGNTIYF.

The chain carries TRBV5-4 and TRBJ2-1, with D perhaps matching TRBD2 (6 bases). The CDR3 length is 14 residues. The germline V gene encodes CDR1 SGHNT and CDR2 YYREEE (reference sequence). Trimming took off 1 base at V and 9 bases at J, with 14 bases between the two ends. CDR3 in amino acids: CASSLSSVEGEQFF. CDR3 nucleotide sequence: TGTGCCAGCAGCTTGTCTAGTGTGGAGGGTGAGCAGTTCTTC.

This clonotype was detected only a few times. CDR3 nucleotide sequence: TGTGCCAGCAGCTTGGAGGGGTTTGGTAACTATGGCTACACCTTC. Its translation: CASSLEGFGNYGYTF. The rearrangement joins TRBV7-9 to TRBJ1-2; D is perhaps TRBD1 (5 bases). The V end lost 3 bases, the J end lost 1 base, and 12 bases lay between the germline ends. CDR3 length equals 15 residues. Germline values: CDR1 SEHNR, CDR2 FQNEAQ (reference sequence). The variable domain in full, completed from reference TRBV7-9 and TRBJ1-2, reads DTGVSQNPRHKITKRGQNVTFRCDPISEHNRLYWYRQTLGQGPEFLTYFQNEAQLEKSRLLSDRFSAERPKGSFSTLEIQRTEQGDSAMYLCASSLEGFGNYGYTFGSGTRLTVV.

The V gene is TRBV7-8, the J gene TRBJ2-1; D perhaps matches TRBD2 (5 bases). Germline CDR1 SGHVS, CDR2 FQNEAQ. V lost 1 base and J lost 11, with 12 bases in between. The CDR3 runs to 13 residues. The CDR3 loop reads CASSLEGRGKQFF. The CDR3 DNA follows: TGTGCCAGCAGCTTAGAGGGTCGGGGAAAGCAGTTCTTC.

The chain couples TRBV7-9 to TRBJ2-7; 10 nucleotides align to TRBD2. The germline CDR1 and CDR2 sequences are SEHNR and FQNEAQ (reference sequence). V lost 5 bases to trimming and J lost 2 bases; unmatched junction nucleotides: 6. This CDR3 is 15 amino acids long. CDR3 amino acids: CASSERTSGTYEQYF. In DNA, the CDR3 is TGTGCCAGCAGCGAAAGGACTAGCGGAACCTACGAGCAGTACTTC.

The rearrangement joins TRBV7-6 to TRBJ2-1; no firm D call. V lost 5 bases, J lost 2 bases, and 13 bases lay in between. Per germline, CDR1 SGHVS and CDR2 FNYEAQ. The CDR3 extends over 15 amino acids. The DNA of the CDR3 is TGTGCCAGCAGCCCCCGTATCGGAGCCTACAATGAGCAGTTCTTC. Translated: CASSPRIGAYNEQFF.

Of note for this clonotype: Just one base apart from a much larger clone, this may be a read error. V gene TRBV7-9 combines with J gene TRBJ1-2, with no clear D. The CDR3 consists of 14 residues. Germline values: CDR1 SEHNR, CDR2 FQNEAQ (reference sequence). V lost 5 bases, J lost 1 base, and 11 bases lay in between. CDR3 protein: CASSTTTDNYGYTF. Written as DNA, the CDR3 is TGTGCCAGCAGCACAACGACTGATAACTATGGCTACACCTTC. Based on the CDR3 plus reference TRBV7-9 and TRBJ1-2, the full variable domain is DTGVSQNPRHKITKRGQNVTFRCDPISEHNRLYWYRQTLGQGPEFLTYFQNEAQLEKSRLLSDRFSAERPKGSFSTLEIQRTEQGDSAMYLCASSTTTDNYGYTFGSGTRLTVV.

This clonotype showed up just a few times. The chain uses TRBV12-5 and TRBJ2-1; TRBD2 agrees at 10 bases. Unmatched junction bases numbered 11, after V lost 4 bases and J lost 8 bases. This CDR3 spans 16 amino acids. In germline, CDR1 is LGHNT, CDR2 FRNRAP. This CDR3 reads CASGSLPSGSGDEQFF. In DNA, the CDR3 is TGTGCTAGTGGTTCCCTACCTAGCGGGAGTGGGGATGAGCAGTTCTTC.

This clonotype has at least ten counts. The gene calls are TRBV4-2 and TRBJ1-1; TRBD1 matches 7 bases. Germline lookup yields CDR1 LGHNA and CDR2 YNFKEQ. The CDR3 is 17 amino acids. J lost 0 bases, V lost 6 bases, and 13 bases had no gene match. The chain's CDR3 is CASSPTEGARMNTEAFF. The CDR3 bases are TGTGCCAGCAGTCCCACGGAGGGGGCTAGGATGAACACTGAAGCTTTCTTT.